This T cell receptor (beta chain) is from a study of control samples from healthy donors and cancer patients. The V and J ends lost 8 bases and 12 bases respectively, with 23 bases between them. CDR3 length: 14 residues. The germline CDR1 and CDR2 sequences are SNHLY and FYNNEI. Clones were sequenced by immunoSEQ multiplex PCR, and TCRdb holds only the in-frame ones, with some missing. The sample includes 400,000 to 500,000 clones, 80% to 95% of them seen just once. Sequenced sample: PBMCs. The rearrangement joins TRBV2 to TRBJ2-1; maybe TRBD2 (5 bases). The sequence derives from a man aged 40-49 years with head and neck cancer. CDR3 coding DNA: TGTGCCAGCCATCAAGCTTTTACTCAGGAGGCGCAGTTCTTC. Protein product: CASHQAFTQEAQFF.